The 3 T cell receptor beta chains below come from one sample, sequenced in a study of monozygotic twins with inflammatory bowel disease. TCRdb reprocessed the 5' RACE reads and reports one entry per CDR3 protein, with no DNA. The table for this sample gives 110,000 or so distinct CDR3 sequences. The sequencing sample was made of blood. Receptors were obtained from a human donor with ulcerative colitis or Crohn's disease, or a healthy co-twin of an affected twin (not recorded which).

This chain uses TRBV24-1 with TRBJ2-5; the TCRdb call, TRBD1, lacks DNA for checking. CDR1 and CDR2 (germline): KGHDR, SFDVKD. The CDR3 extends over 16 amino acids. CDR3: CATSDAGTGAGETQYF.

The CDR3 sequence is CASSRASGSSYNEQFF. The chain links TRBV7-2 to TRBJ2-1; as DNA is missing, the TRBD2 call by TCRdb cannot be tested. The CDR3 runs to 16 residues. In germline, CDR1 is SGHTA, CDR2 FQGNSA.

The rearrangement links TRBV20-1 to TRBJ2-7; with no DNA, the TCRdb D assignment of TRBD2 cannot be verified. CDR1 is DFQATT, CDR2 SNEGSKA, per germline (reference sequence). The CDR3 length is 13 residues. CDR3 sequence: CSAPRPLIYEQYF.